This TCR beta chain was obtained from a study of post-analysis software for immune sequencing data. Regarding the study as a whole: When patients were compared with controls, about 5 TRBV segments were more frequent, TRBV5-6, TRBV5-1 and TRBV20-1 among them.

Researchers reported that TCR beta cDNA libraries carried unique molecular identifiers. A single record per CDR3 protein comes from TCRdb applying MiXCR to the PCR reads. The sample holds about 770,000 distinct CDR3 sequences; around 46% are singletons and the top ten take approximately 5%. This clonotype came up a few times. The antigen remains undetermined. CDR1 and CDR2 (germline): SGHTA, FQGNSA. Trimming cost V 2 bases and J 4 bases; bases outside gene matches: 12. This CDR3 comprises 17 residues. This chain uses TRBV7-2 with TRBJ2-5; 8 bases match TRBD2. The sequence derives from a girl aged 10 to 17 with multiple sclerosis. Sequenced material: blood. The CDR3 DNA reads as TGTGCCAGCAGCTTAAGTCGGGAGGGCCGAATCCGAGAGACCCAGTACTTC. Translation gives CASSLSREGRIRETQYF.